One and the same sample provided the 21 T cell receptor beta chains below, sequenced in a study of T cell responses to AZD1222 COVID-19 vaccine. The method was immunoSEQ multiplex PCR; TCRdb's version includes in-frame clones alone and lacks a portion of them. The data contain about 110,000 clones, 89% of them singletons. The sample here was peripheral blood, taken on day 0 of AZD1222 vaccination. These receptors came from an adult in good health.

This chain joins TRBV11-1 and TRBJ2-1; a weak D match, TRBD1 (5 bases). The CDR3 contains 13 residues. Trimming removed 6 bases at V and 8 bases at J, with 14 bases between. Germline CDR1 reads SGHAT; CDR2 reads FQDESV (reference sequence). CDR3 sequence: CASRSPLGDEQFF. Here the CDR3 DNA reads TGTGCCAGCAGGTCCCCTCTAGGGGATGAGCAGTTCTTC. The full variable domain, in which reference TRBV11-1 and TRBJ2-1 provide the parts outside the CDR3, is EAEVAQSPRYKITEKSQAVAFWCDPISGHATLYWYRQILGQGPELLVQFQDESVVDDSQLPKDRFSAERLKGVDSTLKIQPAELGDSAMYLCASRSPLGDEQFFGPGTRLTVL.

The chain combines TRBV4-1 with TRBJ2-3; D perhaps matches TRBD2 (5 bases). The CDR3 is 13 residues long. Germline CDR1 and CDR2: MGHRA and YSYEKL. V was pared by 5 bases and J by 5 bases, with 11 bases between. The DNA of the CDR3 is TGCGCCAGCAGCAAAGCGGCGGGAGATACGCAGTATTTT. Its translation is CASSKAAGDTQYF.

V gene TRBV19 combines with J gene TRBJ1-3, with a tentative D call TRBD1 (5 bases). V was trimmed by 5 bases and J by 1 base, leaving 18 bases between them. Germline CDR1 reads LNHDA; CDR2 reads SQIVND (reference sequence). This CDR3 has 17 residues. The CDR3 reads CASSPAGRSSSGNTIYF. The CDR3 nucleotides read TGTGCCAGTAGTCCTGCAGGGCGATCCTCTTCTGGAAACACCATATATTTT.

V gene TRBV28 combines with J gene TRBJ1-3, with a tentative D call TRBD1 (5 bases). Germline CDR1 and CDR2: MDHEN and SYDVKM. The V and J ends lost 5 bases and 0 bases respectively, with 11 bases between them. CDR3 length: 15 residues. The CDR3 DNA reads TGTGCCAGCAGTCCCACGGGGGACTCTGGAAACACCATATATTTT. Encoded protein: CASSPTGDSGNTIYF.

The gene calls are TRBV6-5 and TRBJ2-5; weak D call: TRBD1 (6 bases). V shed 6 bases and J shed 4 bases, with 18 bases lying between them. CDR1 and CDR2 (germline): MNHEY, SVGAGI. This CDR3 spans 15 amino acids. The CDR3 nucleotides are TGTGCCAGCAGGGGATCAGGGGCACTGGGAGAGACCCAGTACTTC. This translates into CASRGSGALGETQYF.

The CDR3 coding sequence is TGTGCCAGCTCCCGTGGGTCAACTAATGAAAAACTGTTTTTT. Encoded protein: CASSRGSTNEKLFF. The chain employs TRBV7-2 and TRBJ1-4; D unresolved. The V end was cut by 8 bases, the J end by 0 bases, with 10 bases between. This CDR3 comprises 14 residues. Germline V lookup: CDR1 SGHTA, CDR2 FQGNSA. The full variable domain, rest sourced from reference TRBV7-2 and TRBJ1-4, is GAGVSQSPSNKVTEKGKDVELRCDPISGHTALYWYRQSLGQGLEFLIYFQGNSAPDKSGLPSDRFSAERTGGSVSTLTIQRTQQEDSAVYLCASSRGSTNEKLFFGSGTQLSVL.

CDR3: CASSGGLAGYNEQFF. CDR3 nucleotide sequence: TGTGCCAGCAGCGGGGGACTAGCGGGCTACAATGAGCAGTTCTTC. J is TRBJ2-1 and V is TRBV6-2 or TRBV6-3; 12 bases match TRBD2. With 6 bases clipped from V and 3 bases from J, the junction kept 3 bases outside the gene matches. Germline lookup yields CDR1 MNHEY and CDR2 SVGEGT. The CDR3 is made up of 15 amino acids.

V gene TRBV18 combines with J gene TRBJ2-6; D may be TRBD2 (6 bases). From germline, CDR1 is KGHSH and CDR2 LQKENI. Trimming removed 2 bases from V and 2 bases from J, with 22 bases in between. The CDR3 is 20 residues long. The CDR3 DNA is TGTGCCAGCTCACCAGGTGTGGCGGGAATCGGATCAACTGGGGCCAACGTCCTGACTTTC. Amino acid sequence: CASSPGVAGIGSTGANVLTF.

V is TRBV4-3 and J is TRBJ1-3, with no clear D. Trimming cost V 1 base and J 8 bases, with 12 bases left between them. The CDR3 has 14 amino acids. Germline CDR1 LGHNA, CDR2 YSLEER. CDR3 bases: TGCGCCAGCAGCCAAGGCGGGAAAGGAGACACCATATATTTT. It codes for CASSQGGKGDTIYF.

This clone was observed a handful of times. The chain uses TRBV6-5 and TRBJ2-1; D unresolved. CDR1 is MNHEY and CDR2 is SVGAGI in the germline V gene. The CDR3 is 13 residues long. V was pared by 7 bases and J by 9 bases, with 16 bases between. The DNA for the CDR3 is TGTGCCAGCAACCGACCCGAAACTGGTGAGCAGTTCTTC. Residues: CASNRPETGEQFF.

The V gene is TRBV19, the J gene TRBJ1-2, with 9 bases identical to TRBD1. V lost 3 bases and J lost 0; bases outside the gene matches: 8. This CDR3 comprises 17 residues. CDR1 is LNHDA, CDR2 SQIVND, per germline (reference sequence). The CDR3, as DNA: TGTGCCAGTAGTATCCGGACAGGGGTTGAGGCTAACTATGGCTACACCTTC. Protein: CASSIRTGVEANYGYTF. Looking up the rest from reference TRBV19 and TRBJ1-2 gives the full variable domain: DGGITQSPKYLFRKEGQNVTLSCEQNLNHDAMYWYRQDPGQGLRLIYYSQIVNDFQKGDIAEGYSVSREKKESFPLTVTSAQKNPTAFYLCASSIRTGVEANYGYTFGSGTRLTVV.

The chain couples TRBV6-1 to TRBJ1-5, with a tentative D call TRBD1 (6 bases). This CDR3 is 14 amino acids long. Trimming pared 5 bases from V and 4 bases from J, leaving 12 bases between. From germline, CDR1 is MNHNS and CDR2 SASEGT. The DNA of the CDR3 is TGTGCCAGCAGTTTACAGGGTCAGAATCAGCCCCAGCATTTT. As protein: CASSLQGQNQPQHF.

This chain joins TRBV27 and TRBJ2-7, with 8 bases identical to TRBD1. Germline trimming cut 5 bases from V and 1 base from J; bases unmatched to any gene: 7. Per germline, CDR1 MNHEY and CDR2 SMNVEV (reference sequence). This CDR3 region has 15 residues. In DNA, the CDR3 is TGTGCCAGCAGTATGACAGGGGCGGGTTCCTACGAGCAGTACTTC. It is translated as CASSMTGAGSYEQYF.

This rearrangement joins TRBV5-4 to TRBJ2-1; the match to TRBD2 covers 14 bases. CDR3 length equals 15 residues. Trimming cost V 5 bases and J 7 bases; bases outside gene matches: 5. Per the germline V gene, CDR1 is SGHNT and CDR2 is YYREEE (reference sequence). CDR3 region: CASRAGTSGRNEQFF. The CDR3 DNA reads TGTGCCAGCAGGGCCGGGACTAGCGGGAGAAATGAGCAGTTCTTC. The full variable domain, in which reference TRBV5-4 and TRBJ2-1 provide the parts outside the CDR3, is ETGVTQSPTHLIKTRGQQVTLRCSSQSGHNTVSWYQQALGQGPQFIFQYYREEENGRGNFPPRFSGLQFPNYSSELNVNALELDDSALYLCASRAGTSGRNEQFFGPGTRLTVL.

V usage is TRBV7-2 and J usage is TRBJ1-1, with D perhaps TRBD1 (5 bases). The germline V gene encodes CDR1 SGHTA and CDR2 FQGNSA. There are 15 residues in the CDR3. Trimming removed 1 base at V and 4 bases at J, with 13 bases between. CDR3 sequence: CASSLEKWGGTEAFF. CDR3 DNA sequence: TGTGCCAGCAGCTTAGAGAAGTGGGGGGGCACTGAAGCTTTCTTT.

The chain is built from TRBV27 and TRBJ2-3, with D maybe TRBD2 (6 bases). Trimming removed 7 bases from V and 2 bases from J, with 13 bases in between. This CDR3 comprises 14 residues. The germline gives CDR1 MNHEY, CDR2 SMNVEV (reference sequence). CDR3 protein: CASTISGPTDTQYF. CDR3 nucleotide sequence: TGTGCCAGCACCATTAGCGGACCCACAGATACGCAGTATTTT.

This clone was counted once. This chain links TRBV28 with TRBJ1-3; weak D call: TRBD1 (5 bases). There are 15 residues in the CDR3. Germline assignment: CDR1 MDHEN and CDR2 SYDVKM. V was cut by 10 bases and J by 0 bases, with 16 bases left in between. CDR3 residues: CATRGSDNSGNTIYF. The DNA for the CDR3 is TGTGCCACCCGGGGTTCGGACAACTCTGGAAACACCATATATTTT.

The chain couples TRBV9 to TRBJ2-1; 8 nucleotides line up with TRBD2. This CDR3 has 16 residues. The junction had 18 bases not matched to a gene; V was cut back by 4 bases and J by 12 bases. Germline CDR1 and CDR2: SGDLS and YYNGEE. The DNA of the CDR3 is TGTGCCAGCAGCATTGAAGCGGGAGCCCTCCCAGTCGGGCAGTTCTTC. Amino acids: CASSIEAGALPVGQFF. Combining the CDR3 with reference TRBV9 and TRBJ2-1 gives the whole variable domain DSGVTQTPKHLITATGQRVTLRCSPRSGDLSVYWYQQSLDQGLQFLIQYYNGEERAKGNILERFSAQQFPDLHSELNLSSLELGDSALYFCASSIEAGALPVGQFFGPGTRLTVL.

The V call is TRBV5-1, the J call TRBJ2-7, with D possibly matching TRBD1 (5 bases). CDR3 size: 13 residues. Between the trimmed V and J ends, which lost 3 bases and 6 bases, there was a span of 13 bases. The germline V gene has CDR1 SGHRS and CDR2 YFSETQ. The CDR3 DNA reads TGCGCCAGCAGCTGGGCAGGGTCCCCCGAGCAGTACTTC. This sequence encodes CASSWAGSPEQYF.

This clone has only a few counts. The chain employs TRBV5-1 and TRBJ2-7, with unresolved D. Germline V CDR1 and CDR2: SGHRS, YFSETQ. Trimming shortened V by 0 bases and J by 0 bases, and 7 bases separated the two germline ends. The CDR3 sequence is 14 residues long. The CDR3 region is CASSLGPLSYEQYF. CDR3 bases: TGCGCCAGCAGCTTGGGCCCCCTCTCCTACGAGCAGTACTTC.

The chain uses TRBV6-5 and TRBJ1-2; 7 nucleotides match TRBD1. Per germline, CDR1 MNHEY and CDR2 SVGAGI. This CDR3 region has 14 residues. The V and J ends lost 6 bases and 3 bases, in that order; junction bases with no gene match: 7. The CDR3 coding sequence is TGTGCCAGCAGGCATCCAACAGGGGACTATGGCTACACCTTC. This encodes CASRHPTGDYGYTF.